The clone carrying this T cell receptor (beta chain) was detected many times. Its antigen is not known. TCRdb re-called the reads through MiXCR, storing one row per CDR3 protein. The sample records 250,000 to 300,000 distinct CDR3 sequences, roughly 24% being singletons. V was clipped by 2 bases and J by 4 bases; unmatched bases: 3. Germline V lookup: CDR1 SGHTA, CDR2 FQGNSA. The CDR3 length is 14 residues. This specimen comes from a study of T cell repertoires in cytomegalovirus infection. General study findings and limits: The ex vivo response showed dominance by HLA-C-restricted CMV-specific TCR beta clonotypes. Carriers of CMV and the relevant HLA type were discriminated by public TCR beta frequency.

The receptor was derived from a human donor in good health (CMV status not recorded). Some clones in this sample may be carry-over from other donors' samples. The gene calls are TRBV7-2 and TRBJ2-7; the match to TRBD1 covers 9 bases. The sample taken for sequencing was PBMCs. This CDR3 reads CASSLRTGDYEQYF. CDR3 nucleotide sequence: TGTGCCAGCAGCTTAAGGACAGGGGATTACGAGCAGTACTTC.